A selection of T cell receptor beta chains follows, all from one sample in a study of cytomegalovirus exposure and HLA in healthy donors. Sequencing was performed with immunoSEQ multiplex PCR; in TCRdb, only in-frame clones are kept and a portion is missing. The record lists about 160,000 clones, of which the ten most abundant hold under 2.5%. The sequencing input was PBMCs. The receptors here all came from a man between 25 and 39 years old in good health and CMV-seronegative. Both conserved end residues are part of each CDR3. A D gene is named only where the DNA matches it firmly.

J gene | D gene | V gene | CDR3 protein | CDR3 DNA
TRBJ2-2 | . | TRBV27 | CASSSTGELFF | TGTGCCAGCAGTTCGACCGGGGAGCTGTTTTTT
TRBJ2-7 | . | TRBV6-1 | CAPVESNLTYEQYF | TGTGCCCCGGTTGAGTCGAACTTGACCTACGAGCAGTACTTC
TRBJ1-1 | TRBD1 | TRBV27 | CASSFATRTRGDTEAFF | TGTGCCAGCAGTTTCGCCACGCGGACCAGGGGGGACACTGAAGCTTTCTTT
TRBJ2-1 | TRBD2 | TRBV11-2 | CASSLVLAGAEQFF | TGTGCCAGCAGCTTAGTACTAGCGGGAGCCGAGCAGTTCTTC
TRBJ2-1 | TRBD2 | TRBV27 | CASSLRAGGQFF | TGTGCCAGCAGTTTAAGAGCGGGAGGACAGTTCTTC
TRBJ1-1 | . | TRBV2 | CASSVPEGGEQNTEAFF | TGTGCCAGCAGTGTCCCAGAGGGGGGGGAACAGAACACTGAAGCTTTCTTT
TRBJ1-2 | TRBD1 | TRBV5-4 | CASSLAGGLVTYTF | TGTGCCAGCAGCTTGGCAGGGGGCCTAGTCACCTACACCTTC
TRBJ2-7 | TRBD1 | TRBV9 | CASSATGGPSYEQYF | TGTGCCAGCAGCGCCACAGGGGGACCTTCCTACGAGCAGTACTTC
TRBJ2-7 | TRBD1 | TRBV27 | CASSFGTGAYEQYF | TGTGCCAGCAGTTTCGGGACAGGGGCCTACGAGCAGTACTTC
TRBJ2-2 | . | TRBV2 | CASSAQAVDTGELFF | TGTGCCAGCAGCGCTCAAGCCGTGGACACCGGGGAGCTGTTTTTT
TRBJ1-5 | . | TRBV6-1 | CASSEARDQPQHF | TGTGCCAGCAGTGAAGCGCGGGATCAGCCCCAGCATTTT
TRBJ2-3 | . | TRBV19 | CASTNTDTQYF | TGTGCCAGTACTAACACAGATACGCAGTATTTT
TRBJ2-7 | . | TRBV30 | CAWRRGSGAYEQYF | TGTGCCTGGAGGAGGGGGAGTGGAGCCTACGAGCAGTACTTC
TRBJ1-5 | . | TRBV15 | CATADRYSNQPQHF | TGTGCCACCGCGGACAGATATAGCAATCAGCCCCAGCATTTT
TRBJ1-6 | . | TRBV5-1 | CASSLQQGNSPLHF | TGCGCCAGCAGCTTGCAACAGGGAAATTCACCCCTCCACTTT
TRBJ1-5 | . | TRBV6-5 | CASSYSIQGNQPQHF | TGTGCCAGCAGTTACTCGATTCAGGGAAATCAGCCCCAGCATTTT
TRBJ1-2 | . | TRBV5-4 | CASSLAQGNGYTF | TGTGCCAGCAGCTTGGCCCAGGGAAATGGCTACACCTTC
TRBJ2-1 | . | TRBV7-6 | CASSPLGEEGNEQFF | TGTGCCAGCAGCCCCCTGGGGGAGGAGGGCAATGAGCAGTTCTTC
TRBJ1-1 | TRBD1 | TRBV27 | CASSLLTGGEAFF | TGTGCCAGCAGTTTACTCACAGGGGGCGAAGCTTTCTTT
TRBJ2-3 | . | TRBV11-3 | CASSRTDRTDTQYF | TGTGCCAGCAGCCGGACAGACCGCACAGATACGCAGTATTTT
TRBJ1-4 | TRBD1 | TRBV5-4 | CASSLGTGEKLFF | TGTGCCAGCAGCTTGGGGACAGGTGAAAAACTGTTTTTT
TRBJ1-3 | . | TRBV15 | CATSRDRGGNTIYF | TGTGCCACCAGCAGAGATCGGGGGGGAAACACCATATATTTT
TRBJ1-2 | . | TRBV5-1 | CASSLSGGGSYGYTF | TGCGCCAGCAGCCTATCTGGGGGCGGGAGCTATGGCTACACCTTC
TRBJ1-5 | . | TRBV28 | CASTPRPQWDQPQHF | TGTGCCAGCACCCCAAGGCCACAGTGGGATCAGCCCCAGCATTTT
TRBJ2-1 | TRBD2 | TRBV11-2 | CASSLRTSSYNEQFF | TGTGCCAGCAGCTTACGGACTAGCTCCTACAATGAGCAGTTCTTC
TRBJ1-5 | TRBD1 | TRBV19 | CASSRQGDQPQHF | TGTGCCAGTAGTCGACAGGGAGATCAGCCCCAGCATTTT
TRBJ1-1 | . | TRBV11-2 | CASSSQEDTEAFF | TGTGCCAGCAGCTCCCAGGAGGACACTGAAGCTTTCTTT
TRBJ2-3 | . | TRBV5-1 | CASSFYGSGIDTQYF | TGCGCCAGCAGCTTCTACGGGAGTGGGATCGATACGCAGTATTTT
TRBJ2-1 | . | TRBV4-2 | CASSQGAAIYNEQFF | TGTGCCAGCAGCCAAGGAGCGGCGATCTACAATGAGCAGTTCTTC
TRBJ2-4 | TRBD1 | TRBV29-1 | CSVVDRDKNIQYF | TGCAGCGTTGTGGACAGGGACAAAAACATTCAGTACTTC
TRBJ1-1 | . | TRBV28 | CASSSPGTRNTEAFF | TGTGCCAGCAGTTCCCCCGGGACACGGAACACTGAAGCTTTCTTT
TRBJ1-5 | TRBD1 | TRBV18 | CASSPDRVQPQHF | TGTGCCAGCTCACCTGACAGGGTCCAGCCCCAGCATTTT
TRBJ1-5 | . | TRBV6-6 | CASSYSRGNQPQHF | TGTGCCAGCAGTTACTCAAGGGGAAACCAGCCCCAGCATTTT
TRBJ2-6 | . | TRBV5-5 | CASSLITGSSGANVLTF | TGTGCCAGCAGCCTGATAACGGGAAGCTCTGGGGCCAACGTCCTGACTTTC
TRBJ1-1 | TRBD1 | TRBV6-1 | CASSWTGLGTEAFF | TGTGCCAGCAGTTGGACAGGGTTGGGCACTGAAGCTTTCTTT
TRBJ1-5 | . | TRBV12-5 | CASGLGSAGLNQPQHF | TGTGCTAGTGGTTTGGGATCCGCGGGCCTCAATCAGCCCCAGCATTTT
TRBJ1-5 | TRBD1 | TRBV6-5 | CASSYSRGHQPQHF | TGTGCCAGCAGTTACTCCAGGGGGCACCAGCCCCAGCATTTT
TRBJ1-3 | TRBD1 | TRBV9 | CASSTRQGSGNTIYF | TGTGCCAGCAGCACCAGACAGGGCTCTGGAAACACCATATATTTT
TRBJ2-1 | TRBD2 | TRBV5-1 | CASSLGLADQGEQFF | TGCGCCAGCAGCTTGGGGCTAGCGGATCAGGGAGAACAGTTCTTC
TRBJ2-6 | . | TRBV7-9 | CAPYSGANVLTF | TGTGCCCCCTACTCTGGGGCCAACGTCCTGACTTTC
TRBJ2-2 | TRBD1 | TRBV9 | CASRDRGRTGELFF | TGTGCCAGCAGGGACAGGGGGCGTACCGGGGAGCTGTTTTTT
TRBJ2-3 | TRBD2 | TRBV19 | CASKWARESTDTQYF | TGTGCCAGCAAGTGGGCGCGGGAGTCCACAGATACGCAGTATTTT
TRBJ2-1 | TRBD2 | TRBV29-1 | CSVDSSGVGNEQFF | TGCAGCGTTGATTCTAGCGGGGTAGGGAATGAGCAGTTCTTC
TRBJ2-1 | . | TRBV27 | CASSLSPISNEQFF | TGTGCCAGCAGTTTATCGCCGATTAGCAATGAGCAGTTCTTC
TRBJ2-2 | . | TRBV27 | CASSLKGDANTGELFF | TGTGCCAGCAGTTTGAAAGGAGACGCGAACACCGGGGAGCTGTTTTTT
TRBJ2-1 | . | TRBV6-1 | CATPGGPYNEQFF | TGTGCCACCCCCGGGGGACCCTACAATGAGCAGTTCTTC
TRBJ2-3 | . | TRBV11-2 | CASTITDTQYF | TGTGCCAGCACCATCACAGATACGCAGTATTTT
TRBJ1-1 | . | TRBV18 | CASSPNDGGIGLNTEAFF | TGTGCCAGCTCACCAAACGACGGGGGGATCGGGTTGAACACTGAAGCTTTCTTT
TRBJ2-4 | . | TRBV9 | CASSVGPSNIQYF | TGTGCCAGCAGCGTAGGCCCGAGTAACATTCAGTACTTC
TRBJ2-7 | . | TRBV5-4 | CASSTDSYEQYF | TGTGCCAGCAGCACGGACTCTTACGAGCAGTACTTC
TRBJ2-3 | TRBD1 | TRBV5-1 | CASSLARDRVTDTQYF | TGCGCCAGCAGCTTGGCCAGGGACAGGGTTACAGATACGCAGTATTTT
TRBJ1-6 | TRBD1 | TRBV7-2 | CASRLGTGAVDSPLHF | TGTGCCAGCAGACTAGGGACAGGGGCGGTGGATTCACCCCTCCACTTT
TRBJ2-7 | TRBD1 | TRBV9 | CASSVGTGSSYEQYF | TGTGCCAGCAGCGTGGGGACAGGGAGCTCCTACGAGCAGTACTTC
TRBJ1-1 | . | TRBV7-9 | CASSLLRVEGTVEAFF | TGTGCCAGCAGCTTACTCAGGGTGGAGGGAACGGTTGAAGCTTTCTTT